These T cell receptor beta chains were read from a single sample in a study of cytomegalovirus exposure and HLA in healthy donors. Measured with immunoSEQ multiplex PCR; TCRdb has only the in-frame clones, and not every one. This table holds some 150,000 clones, 77% found once. Sample: PBMCs. These receptors all come from a female donor in good health and CMV-seronegative. The CDR3 runs from the conserved cysteine through the conserved F or W. A D gene is named only where the DNA matches it firmly. A row's size may be missing; if present it is once, few, many or a size class.

j_call: TRBJ2-7
clone_size: -
v_call: TRBV2
d_call: -
cdr3_aa: CASNRQSYEQYF
cdr3_nt: TGTGCCAGCAACCGACAGTCCTACGAGCAGTACTTC

j_call: TRBJ2-3
clone_size: -
v_call: TRBV5-4
d_call: -
cdr3_aa: CASSLGDFQNTDTQYF
cdr3_nt: TGTGCCAGCAGCCTGGGGGACTTCCAGAACACAGATACGCAGTATTTT

j_call: TRBJ2-7
clone_size: -
v_call: TRBV7-3
d_call: -
cdr3_aa: CASSLMGGGTYEQYF
cdr3_nt: TGTGCCAGCAGCTTAATGGGCGGGGGCACCTACGAGCAGTACTTC

j_call: TRBJ1-1
clone_size: -
v_call: TRBV18
d_call: -
cdr3_aa: CASSTRDWSTEAFF
cdr3_nt: TGTGCCAGCTCAACCAGGGATTGGAGCACTGAAGCTTTCTTT

j_call: TRBJ2-7
clone_size: -
v_call: TRBV7-9
d_call: -
cdr3_aa: CASSLLPEQYF
cdr3_nt: TGTGCCAGCAGCTTACTCCCCGAGCAGTACTTC

j_call: TRBJ2-5
clone_size: once
v_call: TRBV5-1
d_call: TRBD1
cdr3_aa: CASSFGDREETQYF
cdr3_nt: TGCGCCAGCAGCTTTGGCGACAGGGAAGAGACCCAGTACTTC

j_call: TRBJ1-5
clone_size: -
v_call: TRBV28
d_call: -
cdr3_aa: CASRRLYSNQPQHF
cdr3_nt: TGTGCCAGCAGAAGACTCTATAGCAATCAGCCCCAGCATTTT

j_call: TRBJ2-7
clone_size: -
v_call: TRBV11-2
d_call: -
cdr3_aa: CASSSTSQGYEQYF
cdr3_nt: TGTGCCAGCAGCTCCACCTCACAGGGATACGAGCAGTACTTC

j_call: TRBJ1-3
clone_size: few
v_call: TRBV6-4
d_call: -
cdr3_aa: CASSETGTGNTIYF
cdr3_nt: TGTGCCAGCAGTGAAACCGGGACTGGAAACACCATATATTTT

j_call: TRBJ1-1
clone_size: -
v_call: TRBV6-5
d_call: -
cdr3_aa: CASRLDGINTEAFF
cdr3_nt: TGTGCCAGCAGACTGGACGGGATCAACACTGAAGCTTTCTTT

j_call: TRBJ1-5
clone_size: -
v_call: TRBV19
d_call: TRBD1
cdr3_aa: CASSYGTGSKSNQPQHF
cdr3_nt: TGTGCCAGTAGTTACGGGACAGGGAGTAAAAGCAATCAGCCCCAGCATTTT

j_call: TRBJ2-7
clone_size: -
v_call: TRBV18
d_call: -
cdr3_aa: CASSPGAGVTYEQYF
cdr3_nt: TGTGCCAGCTCACCAGGAGCGGGCGTAACCTACGAGCAGTACTTC

j_call: TRBJ1-3
clone_size: few
v_call: TRBV7-3
d_call: -
cdr3_aa: CASSSSSSGNTIYF
cdr3_nt: TGTGCCAGCAGCTCAAGTAGCTCTGGAAACACCATATATTTT

j_call: TRBJ2-3
clone_size: -
v_call: TRBV6-5
d_call: -
cdr3_aa: CASSYSERGIDTQYF
cdr3_nt: TGTGCCAGCAGTTACTCGGAAAGGGGAATTGATACGCAGTATTTT

j_call: TRBJ1-2
clone_size: -
v_call: TRBV27
d_call: -
cdr3_aa: CASSLAGYGYTF
cdr3_nt: TGTGCCAGCAGTTTAGCAGGGTATGGCTACACCTTC

j_call: TRBJ2-7
clone_size: -
v_call: TRBV6-5
d_call: TRBD2
cdr3_aa: CASSGSGGAYEQYF
cdr3_nt: TGTGCCAGCAGTGGTAGCGGGGGGGCCTACGAGCAGTACTTC